Following are 9 T cell receptor beta chains from one sample sequenced in a study of cytomegalovirus exposure and HLA in healthy donors. 13 Jbeta primers and 60 Vbeta primers were used for the PCR. Sequencing used immunoSEQ multiplex PCR; TCRdb keeps in-frame clones, though not all of them. The sample lists about 150,000 clones, 73% occurring once. Sample: PBMCs. These receptors were taken from a woman younger than 30 in good health and CMV-seronegative.

The J gene is TRBJ1-5, the V gene TRBV28; 7 nucleotides agree with TRBD1. V lost 6 bases, J lost 3 bases, and 14 bases stayed unmatched. CDR3 length: 17 amino acids. Germline V gene data show CDR1 as MDHEN and CDR2 as SYDVKM. CDR3 sequence reads: CASRSGATGVHNQPQHF. CDR3 in DNA: TGTGCCAGCAGATCAGGAGCAACAGGGGTCCACAATCAGCCCCAGCATTTT. Variable domain in full (rest from reference TRBV28 and TRBJ1-5): DVKVTQSSRYLVKRTGEKVFLECVQDMDHENMFWYRQDPGLGLRLIYFSYDVKMKEKGDIPEGYSVSREKKERFSLILESASTNQTSMYLCASRSGATGVHNQPQHFGDGTRLSIL.

The rearrangement links TRBV19 to TRBJ1-4; 10 bases line up with TRBD1. The CDR3 consists of 16 residues. V lost 5 bases, J lost 5 bases, and 8 bases stayed unmatched. From germline, CDR1 is LNHDA and CDR2 SQIVND (reference sequence). CDR3 in amino acids: CASSVPPGQGNEKLFF. The CDR3 DNA sequence: TGTGCCAGTAGTGTACCTCCGGGACAGGGGAATGAAAAACTGTTTTTT.

This clone was counted a few times. Germline and junction disagree at one end, which may indicate a read error. The V and J genes are TRBV28 and TRBJ2-3; TRBD2 is a possible D gene (6 bases). Germline CDR1 is MDHEN and CDR2 is SYDVKM. The CDR3 loop spans 15 amino acids. CDR3 in amino acids: CASSPRGYPTYTQYF. CDR3 DNA sequence: TGTGCCAGCAGTCCGCGGGGCTACCCCACATATACGCAGTATTTT.

This sequence joins TRBV29-1 and TRBJ2-7; D not resolved. Germline CDR1 is SQVTM and CDR2 is ANQGSEA. The CDR3 has 13 amino acids. V lost 4 bases, J lost 1 base, and 11 bases lay in between. CDR3: CSVVTTNSYEQYV. Written as DNA, the CDR3 is TGCAGCGTTGTAACTACCAATTCCTACGAGCAGTACGTC.

This clone was seen a handful of times. The J gene is TRBJ2-2, the V gene TRBV7-8; D may be TRBD1 (5 bases). The V end lost 0 bases, the J end lost 1 base, and 6 bases lay between the germline ends. The V gene's germline CDR1 is SGHVS and CDR2 FQNEAQ. The CDR3 sequence is 15 residues long. In DNA, the CDR3 is TGTGCCAGCAGCTTAGCCGGACAGAACACCGGGGAGCTGTTTTTT. Translation: CASSLAGQNTGELFF.

This sequence joins TRBV11-2 and TRBJ2-7; D is uncertain. The CDR3 has 15 amino acids. With 1 base removed from V and 0 bases from J, the gap between germline ends came to 10 bases. The germline CDR1 and CDR2 sequences are SGHAT and FQNNGV. Here the CDR3 reads CASSLVSESSYEQYV. CDR3 DNA sequence: TGTGCCAGCAGCTTAGTATCGGAGAGCTCCTACGAGCAGTACGTC.

The gene calls are TRBV14 and TRBJ2-1; D is possibly TRBD1 (6 bases). CDR1 SGHDN and CDR2 FVKESK come from the germline V gene. Trimming removed 4 bases at V and 3 bases at J, with 16 bases between. This CDR3 comprises 16 residues. The CDR3 nucleotides are TGTGCCAGCAGCCCGGGACAAGGGACCATCTACAATGAGCAGTTCTTC. Protein: CASSPGQGTIYNEQFF.

The rearrangement uses TRBV19 and TRBJ2-7, with 7 bases matching TRBD1. The CDR3 loop spans 16 amino acids. V trimming: 5 bases; J trimming: 0 bases; junction bases outside the gene matches: 10. Germline CDR1 and CDR2: LNHDA and SQIVND (reference sequence). This CDR3 reads CASSGGGTVSSYEQYF. The CDR3 region has the DNA TGTGCCAGTAGTGGGGGTGGGACAGTGAGCTCCTACGAGCAGTACTTC.

The rearrangement links TRBV7-9 to TRBJ2-1; TRBD1 matches 8 bases. CDR3 size: 16 residues. The germline CDR1 and CDR2 sequences are SEHNR and FQNEAQ (reference sequence). With V trimmed by 1 base and J by 8 bases, 10 bases remained unmatched. CDR3 nucleotide sequence: TGTGCCAGCAGCTTAGGGTCCCAGGGGGCCGGCGATGAGCAGTTCTTC. It yields the protein CASSLGSQGAGDEQFF.